This T cell receptor beta chain is from a study of blood T cell repertoires in COVID-19. Sequencing was performed with immunoSEQ multiplex PCR; in TCRdb, only in-frame clones are kept and a portion is missing. The data hold 40,000 to 50,000 clones, with around 81% observed a single time. Sequenced input: peripheral blood. This TCR came from a man between 35 and 55 years old with active or convalescent COVID-19.

The CDR3 loop reads CATTSDRYSPLHF. DNA for the CDR3: TGTGCCACTACCTCGGACAGATATTCACCCCTCCACTTT. V gene TRBV19 combines with J gene TRBJ1-6; a weak D match, TRBD1 (6 bases). Germline assignment: CDR1 LNHDA and CDR2 SQIVND (reference sequence). This CDR3 has 13 amino acids. Trimming removed 10 bases at V and 8 bases at J, with 15 bases between.